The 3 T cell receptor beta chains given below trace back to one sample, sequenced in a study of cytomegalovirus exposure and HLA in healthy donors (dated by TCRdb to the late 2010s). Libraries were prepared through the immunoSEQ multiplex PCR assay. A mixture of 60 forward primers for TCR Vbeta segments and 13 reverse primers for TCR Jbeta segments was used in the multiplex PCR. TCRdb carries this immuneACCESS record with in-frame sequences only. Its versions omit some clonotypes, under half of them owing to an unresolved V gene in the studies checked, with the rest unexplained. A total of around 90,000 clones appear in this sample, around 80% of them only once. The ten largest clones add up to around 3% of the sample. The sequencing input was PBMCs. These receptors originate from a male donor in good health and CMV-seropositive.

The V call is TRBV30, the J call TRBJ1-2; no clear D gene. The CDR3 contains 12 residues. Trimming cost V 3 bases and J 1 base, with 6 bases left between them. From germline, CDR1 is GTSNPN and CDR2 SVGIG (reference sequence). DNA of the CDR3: TGTGCCTGGAGCCAGGATAACTATGGCTACACCTTC. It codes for CAWSQDNYGYTF. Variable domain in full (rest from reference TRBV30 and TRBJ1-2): SQTIHQWPATLVQPVGSPLSLECTVEGTSNPNLYWYRQAAGRGLQLLFYSVGIGQISSEVPQNLSASRPQDRQFILSSKKLLLSDSGFYLCAWSQDNYGYTFGSGTRLTVV.

The CDR3 region has the DNA TGTGCCAGCAGCTTACGGGGAGGGGCCGGCAATGAGCAGTTCTTC. Translation: CASSLRGGAGNEQFF. The chain has TRBV13 and TRBJ2-1; 7 bases are shared with TRBD2. Trimming removed 2 bases from V and 6 bases from J; junction bases left unmatched: 7. CDR3 length: 15 residues. Per the germline V gene, CDR1 is PRHDT and CDR2 is FYEKMQ (reference sequence).

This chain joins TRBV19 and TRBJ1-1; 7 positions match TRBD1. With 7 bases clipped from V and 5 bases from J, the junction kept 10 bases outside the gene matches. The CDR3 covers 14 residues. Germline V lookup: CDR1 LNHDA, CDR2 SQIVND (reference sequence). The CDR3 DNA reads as TGTGCCAGTACCGACTTATCAGGGGGGACTGAAGCTTTCTTT. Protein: CASTDLSGGTEAFF.